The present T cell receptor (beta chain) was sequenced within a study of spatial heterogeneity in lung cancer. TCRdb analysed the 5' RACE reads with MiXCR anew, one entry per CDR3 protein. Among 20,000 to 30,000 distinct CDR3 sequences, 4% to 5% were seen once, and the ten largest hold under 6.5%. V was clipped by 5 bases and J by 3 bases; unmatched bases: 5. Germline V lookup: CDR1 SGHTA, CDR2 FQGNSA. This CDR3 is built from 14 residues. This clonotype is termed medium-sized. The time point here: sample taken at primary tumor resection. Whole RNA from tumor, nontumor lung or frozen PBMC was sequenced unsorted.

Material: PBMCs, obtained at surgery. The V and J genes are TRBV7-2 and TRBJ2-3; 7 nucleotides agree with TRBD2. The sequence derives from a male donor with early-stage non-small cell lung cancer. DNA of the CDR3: TGTGCCAGCAGCACCCAAGCGGGGACAGATACGCAGTATTTT. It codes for CASSTQAGTDTQYF. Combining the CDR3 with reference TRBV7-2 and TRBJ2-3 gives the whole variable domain GAGVSQSPSNKVTEKGKDVELRCDPISGHTALYWYRQSLGQGLEFLIYFQGNSAPDKSGLPSDRFSAERTGGSVSTLTIQRTQQEDSAVYLCASSTQAGTDTQYFGPGTRLTVL.